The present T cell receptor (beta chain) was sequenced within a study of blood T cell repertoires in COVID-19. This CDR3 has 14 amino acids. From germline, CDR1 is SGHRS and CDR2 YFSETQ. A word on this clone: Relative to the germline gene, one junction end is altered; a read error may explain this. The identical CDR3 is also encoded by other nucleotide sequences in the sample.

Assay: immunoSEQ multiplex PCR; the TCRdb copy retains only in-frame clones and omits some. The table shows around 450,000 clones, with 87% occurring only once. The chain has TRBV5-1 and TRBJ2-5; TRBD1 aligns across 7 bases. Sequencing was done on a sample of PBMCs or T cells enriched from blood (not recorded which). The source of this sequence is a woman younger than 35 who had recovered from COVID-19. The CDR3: CASSLGQNQETQYF. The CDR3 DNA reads TGCGCCAGCAGTTTGGGACAGAACCAAGAGACCCAGTACTTC.